This T cell receptor beta chain stems from a study of shared clonotypes between healthy human individuals. The study, taken as a whole, reports: Inspection by rarefaction showed sorted-subset sequencing to be incomplete despite large depth. Non-shared clonotypes had lower generation probabilities than those shared by all four donors. Limitation of the genetic and exposure-history diversity represented came from the few donors.

The method was immunoSEQ multiplex PCR; TCRdb's version includes in-frame clones alone and lacks a portion of them. In the table there are 700,000 to 950,000 clones, about 97% of which are singletons. The naive CD8 population came from CD45RO-negative cells selected for CCR7, without terminally differentiated effector memory CD45RA+ cells. All the donors were Caucasian adults who lived in Nashville, Tennessee. Comments on this clone: Its matching antigen is unknown.

The origin of this receptor is a man younger than 40 in good health. Sequenced: naive CD8+ T cells sorted from blood.

CDR3 protein: CASNQGRSQETQYF. The CDR3 bases are TGTGCCAGCAACCAGGGACGGTCTCAGGAGACCCAGTACTTC. This sequence joins TRBV25-1 and TRBJ2-5, with D perhaps being TRBD1 or TRBD2 (5 bases each). Germline V gives CDR1 MGHDK, CDR2 SYGVNS. CDR3 length: 14 residues. Trimming shortened V by 7 bases and J by 5 bases, and 17 bases separated the two germline ends.